This T cell receptor beta chain derives from a study of regulatory T cells in long-lasting Graves disease. According to the study, TCR beta libraries were built with iRepertoire HTBI primers and CDR3-region Arm-PCR. TCRdb called the multiplex PCR reads again in MiXCR, with one record for every CDR3 protein. The sample carries roughly 420,000 distinct CDR3 sequences, about a sixth recorded once. Time point described: newly diagnosed GD, antithyroid drugs for less than 3 months. Making the TCR library involved RNA that had been extracted from PBMCs. Germline V gene sequence: CDR1 LNHDA, CDR2 SQIVND (reference sequence). This CDR3 contains 17 residues. V gave up 4 bases and J gave up 5 bases; unmatched junction bases: 10. This sample also belongs to another study, concerning T cells in Graves' hyperthyroidism and ophthalmopathy. Per that study: First-round RT-PCR with HTBI primers amplified the TCR CDR3 region.

The V and J genes are TRBV19 and TRBJ2-2; 10 bases agree with TRBD2. This clonotype was obtained from a woman aged 25 to 39 with Graves disease. Source: peripheral blood mononuclear cells (PBMCs), taken at new diagnosis, from a patient treated with antithyroid drugs. The CDR3 region has the DNA TGTGCCAGTAGTACCCAAAGACTAGCGGGTACAACCGGGGAGCTGTTTTTT. This encodes CASSTQRLAGTTGELFF.